The T cell receptor beta chain described here comes from a study of cytomegalovirus exposure and HLA in healthy donors. The study's findings and limits: A missense variant in DCLRE1C was later tied to TCR beta V- and J-gene trimming. Accurate predictions that matched the HLA-A and HLA-B alleles of most subjects were reportedly made from TCR beta sequences. Using a false discovery rate of 0.05, a later analysis showed that fewer than 20,000 TCR beta sequences were associated with HLA alleles.

This CDR3 has 14 residues. Germline V gives CDR1 SGHNT, CDR2 YYREEE (reference sequence). V gave up 4 bases and J gave up 7 bases; unmatched junction bases: 8. Remarks on this clone: As yet, its antigen is unknown.

Amplification used 60 Vbeta primers and 13 Jbeta primers. The protocol was immunoSEQ multiplex PCR, while the TCRdb copy is restricted to in-frame clones and leaves out a portion. The data show about 150,000 clones, about three quarters seen once. The chain combines TRBV5-4 with TRBJ1-2, with 9 bases matching TRBD1. What was sequenced was PBMCs. The TCR originated in a woman aged 25 to 39 in good health and CMV-seronegative. DNA of the CDR3: TGTGCCAGCAGCCTGGGACAGGGCCTCGGTGGCTACACCTTC. Translating gives CASSLGQGLGGYTF.